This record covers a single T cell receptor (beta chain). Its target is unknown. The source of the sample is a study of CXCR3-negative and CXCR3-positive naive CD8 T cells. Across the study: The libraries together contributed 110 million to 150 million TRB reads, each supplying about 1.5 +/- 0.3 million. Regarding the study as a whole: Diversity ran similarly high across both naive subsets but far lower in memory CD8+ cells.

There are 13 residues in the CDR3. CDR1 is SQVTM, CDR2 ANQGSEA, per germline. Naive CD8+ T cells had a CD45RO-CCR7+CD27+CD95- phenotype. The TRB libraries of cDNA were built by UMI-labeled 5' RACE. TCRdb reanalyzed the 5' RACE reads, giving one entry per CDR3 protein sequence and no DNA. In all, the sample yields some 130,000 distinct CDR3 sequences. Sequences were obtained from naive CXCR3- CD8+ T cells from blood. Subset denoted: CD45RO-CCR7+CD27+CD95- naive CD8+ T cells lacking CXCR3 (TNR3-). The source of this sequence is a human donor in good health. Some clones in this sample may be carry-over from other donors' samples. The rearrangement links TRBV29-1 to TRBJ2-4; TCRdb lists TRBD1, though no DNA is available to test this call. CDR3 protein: CSVEQGARNIQYF.